This entry concerns a single TCR beta chain. Its matching antigen is unknown. The PCR had 60 Vbeta and 13 Jbeta primers. The protocol was immunoSEQ multiplex PCR, while the TCRdb copy is restricted to in-frame clones and leaves out a portion. There are 100,000 or so clones in the sample; roughly 70% occur only once, and about 9.4% lies in the top ten. The data were obtained in a study of cytomegalovirus exposure and HLA in healthy donors. The overall study: Unique TCRs from HLA-typed donors, about 78 million of them, were held in an early data release. Notes on the study in general: An Asian-associated ancestry cluster reportedly showed fewer N-insertions than the roughly 670-donor mean in a later analysis.

CDR3 length: 16 amino acids. The germline gives CDR1 KGHSH, CDR2 LQKENI. V was shortened by 3 bases and J by 3 bases, with 15 bases between the two germline ends. It was healthy bone marrow donors who served as donors. Sequencing was carried out using PBMCs. This receptor was taken from a man aged 50-60 years in good health and CMV-seronegative. The chain uses TRBV18 and TRBJ1-5; the D gene is possibly TRBD1 (5 bases). CDR3 in DNA: TGTGCCAGCTCACCGGCGGGACGGACCATCAATCAGCCCCAGCATTTT. Translation gives CASSPAGRTINQPQHF.